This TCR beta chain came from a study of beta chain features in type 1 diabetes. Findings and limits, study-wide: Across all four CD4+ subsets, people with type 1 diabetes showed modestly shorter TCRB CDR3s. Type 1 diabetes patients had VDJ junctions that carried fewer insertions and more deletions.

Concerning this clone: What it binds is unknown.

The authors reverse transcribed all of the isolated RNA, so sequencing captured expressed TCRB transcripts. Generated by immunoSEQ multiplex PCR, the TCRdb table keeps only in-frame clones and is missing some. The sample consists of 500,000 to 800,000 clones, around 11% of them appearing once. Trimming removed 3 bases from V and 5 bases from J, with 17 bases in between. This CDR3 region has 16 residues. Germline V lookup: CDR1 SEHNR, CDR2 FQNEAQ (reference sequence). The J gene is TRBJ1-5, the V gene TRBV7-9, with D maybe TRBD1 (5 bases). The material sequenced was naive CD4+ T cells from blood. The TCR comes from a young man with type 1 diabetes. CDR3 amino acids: CASSFSGGSSYQPQHF. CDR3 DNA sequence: TGTGCCAGCAGCTTCTCGGGGGGTTCCTCCTATCAGCCCCAGCATTTT.